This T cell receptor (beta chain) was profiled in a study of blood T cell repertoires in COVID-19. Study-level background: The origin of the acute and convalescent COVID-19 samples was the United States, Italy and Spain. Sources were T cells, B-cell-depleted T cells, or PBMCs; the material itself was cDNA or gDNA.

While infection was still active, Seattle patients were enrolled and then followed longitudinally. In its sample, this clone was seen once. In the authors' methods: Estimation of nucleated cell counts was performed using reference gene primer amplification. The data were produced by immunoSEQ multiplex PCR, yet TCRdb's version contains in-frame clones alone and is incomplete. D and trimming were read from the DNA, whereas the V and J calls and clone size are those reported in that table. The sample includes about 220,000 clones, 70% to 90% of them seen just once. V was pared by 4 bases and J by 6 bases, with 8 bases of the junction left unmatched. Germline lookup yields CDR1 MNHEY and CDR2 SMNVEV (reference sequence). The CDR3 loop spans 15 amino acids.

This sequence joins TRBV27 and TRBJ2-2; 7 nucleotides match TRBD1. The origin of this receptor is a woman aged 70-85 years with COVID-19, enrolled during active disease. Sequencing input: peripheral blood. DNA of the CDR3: TGTGCCAGCAGTTGGCTAGGGGGCGCCTCCGGGGAGCTGTTTTTT. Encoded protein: CASSWLGGASGELFF.